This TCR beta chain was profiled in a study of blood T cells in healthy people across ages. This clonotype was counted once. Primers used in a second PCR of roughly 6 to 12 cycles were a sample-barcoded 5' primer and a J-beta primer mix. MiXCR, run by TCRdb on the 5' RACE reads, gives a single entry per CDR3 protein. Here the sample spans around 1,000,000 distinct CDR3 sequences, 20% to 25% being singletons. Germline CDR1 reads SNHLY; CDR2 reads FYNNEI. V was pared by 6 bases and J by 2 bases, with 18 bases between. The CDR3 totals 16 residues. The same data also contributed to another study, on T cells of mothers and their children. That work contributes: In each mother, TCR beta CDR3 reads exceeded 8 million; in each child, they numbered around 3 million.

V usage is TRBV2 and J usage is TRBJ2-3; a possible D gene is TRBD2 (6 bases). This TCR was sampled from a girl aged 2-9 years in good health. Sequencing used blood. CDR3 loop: CASRNTGTPYTDTQYF. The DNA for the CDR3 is TGTGCCAGCAGAAACACCGGGACTCCATACACAGATACGCAGTATTTT.